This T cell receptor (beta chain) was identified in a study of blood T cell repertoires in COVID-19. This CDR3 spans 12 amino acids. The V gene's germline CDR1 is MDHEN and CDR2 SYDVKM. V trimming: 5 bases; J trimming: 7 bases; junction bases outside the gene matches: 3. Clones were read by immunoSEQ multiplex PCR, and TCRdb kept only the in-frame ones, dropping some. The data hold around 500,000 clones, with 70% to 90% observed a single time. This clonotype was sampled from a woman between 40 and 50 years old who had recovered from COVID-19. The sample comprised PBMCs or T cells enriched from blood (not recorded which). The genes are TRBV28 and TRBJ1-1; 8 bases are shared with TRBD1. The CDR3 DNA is TGTGCCAGCAGTCTAGGACAGGGTGAAGCTTTCTTT. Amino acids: CASSLGQGEAFF. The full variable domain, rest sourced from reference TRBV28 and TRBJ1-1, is DVKVTQSSRYLVKRTGEKVFLECVQDMDHENMFWYRQDPGLGLRLIYFSYDVKMKEKGDIPEGYSVSREKKERFSLILESASTNQTSMYLCASSLGQGEAFFGQGTRLTVV.